This T cell receptor beta chain is from a study of T cells in Graves' hyperthyroidism and ophthalmopathy. Study-level information: Peripheral blood collection took place at initial diagnosis, before any treatment. Study-wide results and limits: By a 13 V-J model, ophthalmopathy was set apart from stable hyperthyroidism.

This clonotype occurred a few times. Antigen specificity is unknown. No ophthalmopathy progression within 18 months constituted stable Graves' hyperthyroidism. Using around 10 ml of fresh peripheral blood, PBMCs were prepared. Amplification of TCR beta CDR3 regions was performed using RNA transcripts as template. The HTBI primer set served for first-round RT-PCR of the TCR CDR3. TCRdb used MiXCR to reprocess the multiplex PCR reads, holding one entry per CDR3 protein. The sample lists around 190,000 distinct CDR3 sequences, about a sixth occurring once. The CDR3 is made up of 13 amino acids. Per germline, CDR1 LGHNA and CDR2 YNFKEQ. Trimming left V 4 bases short and J 7 bases short, with 14 bases between.

The TCR was taken from a woman in her fifties or sixties with Graves' hyperthyroidism. Specimen: blood. This chain joins TRBV4-2 and TRBJ2-7; D is possibly TRBD1 (6 bases). The CDR3 spells CASSLIQGEEQYF. CDR3 coding DNA: TGTGCCAGCAGCCTGATACAGGGAGAAGAGCAGTACTTC.